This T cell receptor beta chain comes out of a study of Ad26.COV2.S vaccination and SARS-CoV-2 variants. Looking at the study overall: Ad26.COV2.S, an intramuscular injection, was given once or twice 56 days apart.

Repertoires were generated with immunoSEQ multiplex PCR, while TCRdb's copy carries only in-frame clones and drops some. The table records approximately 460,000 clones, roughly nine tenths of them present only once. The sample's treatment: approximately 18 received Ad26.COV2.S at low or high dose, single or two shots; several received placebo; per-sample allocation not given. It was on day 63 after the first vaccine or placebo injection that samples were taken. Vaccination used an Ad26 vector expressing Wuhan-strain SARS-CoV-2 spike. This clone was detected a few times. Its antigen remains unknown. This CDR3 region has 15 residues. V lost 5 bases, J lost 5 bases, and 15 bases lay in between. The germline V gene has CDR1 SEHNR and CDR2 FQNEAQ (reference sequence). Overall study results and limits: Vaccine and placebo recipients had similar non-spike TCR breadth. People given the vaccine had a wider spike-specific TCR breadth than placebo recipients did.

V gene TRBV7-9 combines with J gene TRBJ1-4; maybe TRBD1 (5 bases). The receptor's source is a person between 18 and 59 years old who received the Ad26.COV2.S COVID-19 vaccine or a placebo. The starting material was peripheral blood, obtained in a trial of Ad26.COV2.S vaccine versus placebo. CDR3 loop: CASSLRQNINEKLFF. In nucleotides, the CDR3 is TGTGCCAGCAGCCTACGACAGAATATAAATGAAAAACTGTTTTTT. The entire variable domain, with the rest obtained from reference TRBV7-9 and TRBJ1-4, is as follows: DTGVSQNPRHKITKRGQNVTFRCDPISEHNRLYWYRQTLGQGPEFLTYFQNEAQLEKSRLLSDRFSAERPKGSFSTLEIQRTEQGDSAMYLCASSLRQNINEKLFFGSGTQLSVL.